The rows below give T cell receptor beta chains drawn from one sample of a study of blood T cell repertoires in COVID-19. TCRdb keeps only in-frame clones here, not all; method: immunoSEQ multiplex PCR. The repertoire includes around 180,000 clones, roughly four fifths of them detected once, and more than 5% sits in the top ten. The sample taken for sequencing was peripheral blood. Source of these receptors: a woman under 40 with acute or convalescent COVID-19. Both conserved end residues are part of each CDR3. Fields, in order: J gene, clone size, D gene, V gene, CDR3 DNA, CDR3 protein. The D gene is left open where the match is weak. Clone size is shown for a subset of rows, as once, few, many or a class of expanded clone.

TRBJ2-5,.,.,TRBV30,TGTGCCTGGAGTTACAGGGACGGGGACCCCCAGTACTTC,CAWSYRDGDPQYF
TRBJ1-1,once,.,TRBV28,TGTGCCAGCAGTCTCAACGGGGGGGAAGCTTTCTTT,CASSLNGGEAFF
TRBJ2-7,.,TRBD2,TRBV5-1,TGCGCCAGCAGCCAACTCACTAGCGGTGGCTCCTACGAGCAGTACTTC,CASSQLTSGGSYEQYF
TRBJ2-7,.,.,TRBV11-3,TGTGCCAGCAGCTCCCCGGGGGGCCGGGAAGAGCAGTACTTC,CASSSPGGREEQYF
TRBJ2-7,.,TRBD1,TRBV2,TGTGCCAGCACGCACGCGGACAGGGGCTCCTACGAGCAGTACTTC,CASTHADRGSYEQYF
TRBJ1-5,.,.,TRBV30,TGTGCCTGGAGCCAACAGGGTGGGGGCAATCAGCCCCAGCATTTT,CAWSQQGGGNQPQHF
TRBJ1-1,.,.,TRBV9,TGTGCCAGCAGCGTAGAATCCAGGAACACTGAAGCTTTCTTT,CASSVESRNTEAFF
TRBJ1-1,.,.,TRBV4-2,TGTGCCAGCAGCCCCTCGGCAGCGGCCGGGGAAGCTTTCTTT,CASSPSAAAGEAFF
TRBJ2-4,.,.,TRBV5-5,TGTGCCAGCAGCTTGGCCGGAAACATTCAGTACTTC,CASSLAGNIQYF
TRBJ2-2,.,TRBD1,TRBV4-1,TGCGCCAGCAGCCAAGAGGCGGCAGGGGGCCGAGCCGGGGAGCTGTTTTTT,CASSQEAAGGRAGELFF
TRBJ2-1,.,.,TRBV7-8,TGTGCCAGCAGCCGAGTTCCTCACACAGGACTATCCTACAATGAGCAGTTCTTC,CASSRVPHTGLSYNEQFF
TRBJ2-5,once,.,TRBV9,TGTGCCAGCAGCGCCGAGGGGGAATCGTCGGAGACCCAGTACTTC,CASSAEGESSETQYF
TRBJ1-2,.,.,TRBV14,TGTGCCAGCAGCCAAGCGTCGGGAGGCTACACCTTC,CASSQASGGYTF
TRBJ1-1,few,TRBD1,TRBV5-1,TGCGCCAGCAGCCTACAGGGGCTTGTCGCTGAAGCTTTCTTT,CASSLQGLVAEAFF
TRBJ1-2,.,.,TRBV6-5,TGTGCCAGCAGAGACAGCCTCTATGGCTACACCTTC,CASRDSLYGYTF